The rows below give T cell receptor beta chains drawn from one sample of a study of OX40 agonist ivuxolimab in advanced cancers. Using immunoSEQ multiplex PCR, the repertoire was profiled, and TCRdb retains in-frame clones only, with some absent. The sample has over 80,000 clones, approximately 90% seen once. The material was CD4+ or CD8+ T cells sorted from blood, obtained in a trial of the OX40 agonist ivuxolimab. The receptors derive from an adult with an advanced solid tumor such as melanoma, head and neck, liver or kidney cancer. Both conserved end residues are trimmed from each CDR3. Fields, in order: V gene, J gene, clone size, CDR3 protein. Where a row states a size, it is once, few, many or the class of an expanded clone; other rows omit it.

V gene: TRBV7-9
J gene: TRBJ2-3
clone size: -
CDR3 protein: ASSPSGTDTQY

V gene: TRBV5-1
J gene: TRBJ2-3
clone size: -
CDR3 protein: ASSSGAVSTDTQY

V gene: TRBV7-2
J gene: TRBJ2-1
clone size: -
CDR3 protein: ASSLSGRKDYNEQF

V gene: TRBV10-2
J gene: TRBJ1-4
clone size: -
CDR3 protein: ASSSFRTGEEKLF

V gene: TRBV2
J gene: TRBJ2-3
clone size: -
CDR3 protein: ASSDPQGGSSTDTQY

V gene: TRBV7-8
J gene: TRBJ2-5
clone size: -
CDR3 protein: ASSLVVLQETQY

V gene: TRBV18
J gene: TRBJ1-1
clone size: -
CDR3 protein: ASSPFGNTEAF

V gene: TRBV2
J gene: TRBJ1-6
clone size: -
CDR3 protein: ASSEAPNSPLH

V gene: TRBV28
J gene: TRBJ1-5
clone size: -
CDR3 protein: ASSSGQGGQPQH

V gene: TRBV9
J gene: TRBJ2-2
clone size: -
CDR3 protein: ASSVGGVNTGELF

V gene: TRBV7-6
J gene: TRBJ2-7
clone size: -
CDR3 protein: ASSRPGQPYEQY

V gene: TRBV2
J gene: TRBJ1-3
clone size: -
CDR3 protein: ASTLNSGNTIY

V gene: TRBV25-1
J gene: TRBJ2-6
clone size: -
CDR3 protein: ASRGHGPGGANVLT

V gene: TRBV10-2
J gene: TRBJ1-5
clone size: once
CDR3 protein: ASSEQGAANQPQH

V gene: TRBV7-9
J gene: TRBJ2-1
clone size: once
CDR3 protein: ASSLSLSADYNEQF

V gene: TRBV28
J gene: TRBJ2-3
clone size: -
CDR3 protein: ASLWASTDTQY

V gene: TRBV30
J gene: TRBJ1-4
clone size: once
CDR3 protein: AWKGAVDEKLF

V gene: TRBV2
J gene: TRBJ1-1
clone size: -
CDR3 protein: ASSIEQGYTEAF

V gene: TRBV28
J gene: TRBJ1-4
clone size: -
CDR3 protein: ASSRSGTKGEKLF

V gene: TRBV28
J gene: TRBJ1-2
clone size: -
CDR3 protein: ASSSVDRRGYT

V gene: TRBV5-6
J gene: TRBJ1-1
clone size: -
CDR3 protein: ASGVGSLNTEAF

V gene: TRBV7-2
J gene: TRBJ1-2
clone size: -
CDR3 protein: ASSPDIGWFGYT

V gene: TRBV7-9
J gene: TRBJ2-7
clone size: -
CDR3 protein: ASSPGRGDYEQY

V gene: TRBV4-2
J gene: TRBJ2-4
clone size: -
CDR3 protein: ASSQDPASDIQY

V gene: TRBV7-9
J gene: TRBJ2-2
clone size: -
CDR3 protein: ASSSPDRVYNSGELF

V gene: TRBV20-1
J gene: TRBJ1-2
clone size: -
CDR3 protein: SASPYGYT

V gene: TRBV19
J gene: TRBJ1-5
clone size: -
CDR3 protein: ASSSESRGYSNQPQH

V gene: TRBV29-1
J gene: TRBJ2-5
clone size: -
CDR3 protein: SVADGETQY

V gene: TRBV2
J gene: TRBJ1-3
clone size: -
CDR3 protein: ASRSGTASGNTIY

V gene: TRBV2
J gene: TRBJ2-7
clone size: -
CDR3 protein: ASSDRPYEQY

V gene: TRBV18
J gene: TRBJ2-7
clone size: -
CDR3 protein: ASSPAGTSGRPGREQY

V gene: TRBV5-1
J gene: TRBJ2-2
clone size: -
CDR3 protein: ASSTGGVNTGELF

V gene: TRBV6-5
J gene: TRBJ1-5
clone size: -
CDR3 protein: ASRDNQPQH

V gene: TRBV30
J gene: TRBJ1-2
clone size: few
CDR3 protein: AWSVTGASYGYT

V gene: TRBV5-1
J gene: TRBJ2-2
clone size: -
CDR3 protein: ASSDTSAGELF

V gene: TRBV20-1
J gene: TRBJ2-1
clone size: -
CDR3 protein: STLFYNEQF

V gene: TRBV5-6
J gene: -
clone size: once
CDR3 protein: ASSSYGAYEQY

V gene: TRBV5-1
J gene: TRBJ2-5
clone size: -
CDR3 protein: ASSQQPSPRETQY

V gene: TRBV30
J gene: TRBJ2-3
clone size: -
CDR3 protein: AWSVTASGTQY

V gene: TRBV5-1
J gene: TRBJ1-2
clone size: -
CDR3 protein: ASRPTANYGYT

V gene: TRBV7-3
J gene: TRBJ2-2
clone size: -
CDR3 protein: ASSSGGSTGELF

V gene: TRBV15
J gene: TRBJ1-3
clone size: -
CDR3 protein: ATSRRQGTGNTIY

V gene: TRBV6-5
J gene: TRBJ2-3
clone size: once
CDR3 protein: ASSRGQGATQY

V gene: TRBV25-1
J gene: TRBJ1-1
clone size: -
CDR3 protein: ASSYTGTTEAF

V gene: TRBV29-1
J gene: TRBJ2-3
clone size: once
CDR3 protein: SAGLAVGTDTQY